A selection of T cell receptor beta chains follows, all from one sample in a study of OX40 agonist ivuxolimab in advanced cancers. Sequenced by immunoSEQ multiplex PCR; TCRdb stores in-frame clones only, minus some. The table lists roughly 29,000 clones, 80% to 95% of them singletons. Material: CD4+ or CD8+ T cells sorted from blood, obtained in a trial of the OX40 agonist ivuxolimab. The receptors originated from an adult with an advanced solid tumor such as melanoma, head and neck, liver or kidney cancer. Each CDR3 is given with its conserved first and last residue. D genes are given only for firm matches. Clone size is shown for a subset of rows, as once, few, many or a class of expanded clone.

V gene	D gene	J gene	clone size	CDR3 protein	CDR3 DNA
TRBV30	NA	TRBJ1-2	NA	CAWSVPREAAALSGYTF	TGTGCCTGGAGTGTACCTCGGGAGGCAGCCGCGCTATCTGGCTACACCTTC
TRBV27	NA	TRBJ2-5	NA	CASSGDSDGETQYF	TGTGCCAGCAGTGGGGACTCTGATGGAGAGACCCAGTACTTC
TRBV2	NA	TRBJ2-5	NA	CASSVGGRRGPQETQYF	TGTGCCAGCAGTGTAGGGGGGAGGAGGGGGCCCCAAGAGACCCAGTACTTC
TRBV9	NA	TRBJ2-3	NA	CASTRDGGTDTQYF	TGTGCCAGCACGCGGGACGGCGGCACAGATACGCAGTATTTT
TRBV7-9	NA	TRBJ2-7	NA	CASSQTGKNYEQYF	TGTGCCAGCAGCCAAACAGGGAAAAACTACGAGCAGTACTTC
TRBV4-3	NA	TRBJ2-7	NA	CASSQAVHSIYEQYF	TGCGCCAGCAGCCAAGCTGTCCACAGTATCTACGAGCAGTACTTC
TRBV5-1	NA	TRBJ1-1	NA	CASSIAGTTEAFF	TGCGCCAGCAGCATAGCCGGTACCACTGAAGCTTTCTTT
TRBV7-6	NA	TRBJ1-4	NA	CASSQGEKLFF	TGTGCCAGCAGCCAGGGTGAAAAACTGTTTTTT
TRBV13	NA	TRBJ2-1	NA	CASSLPPGQPYNEQFF	TGTGCCAGCAGCCTACCTCCAGGTCAGCCGTACAATGAGCAGTTCTTC
TRBV7-2	TRBD1	TRBJ2-7	NA	CASSLGPPGQGSYEQYF	TGTGCCAGCAGCTTAGGACCCCCGGGACAGGGTAGTTACGAGCAGTACTTC
TRBV27	NA	TRBJ2-7	once	CASSLRQGSYEQYF	TGTGCCAGCAGTTTACGCCAGGGTTCCTACGAGCAGTACTTC
TRBV5-4	NA	TRBJ2-2	NA	CASSLEIIDTGELFF	TGTGCCAGCAGCTTGGAAATCATTGACACCGGGGAGCTGTTTTTT
TRBV7-9	NA	TRBJ2-3	once	CASSPPEPDTQYF	TGTGCCAGCAGCCCCCCGGAACCAGATACGCAGTATTTT
TRBV30	NA	TRBJ1-3	NA	CAWSDSGNTIYF	TGTGCCTGGAGCGACAGTGGAAACACCATATATTTT
TRBV21-1	NA	TRBJ1-5	NA	CASRKPKGRTTSNQPQHF	TGTGCCAGCAGGAAACCAAAAGGGAGGACAACTAGCAATCAGCCCCAGCATTTT